The clone carrying this TCR beta chain was observed a handful of times. Its antigen is still unknown. The germline V gene has CDR1 SGHAT and CDR2 FQNNGV. CDR3 length: 12 amino acids. V gave up 4 bases and J gave up 6 bases, with 7 bases separating them. TCRalpha and TCRbeta libraries used 5'RACE with constant-segment primers and UMIs. TCRdb processed the 5' RACE reads anew with MiXCR; each CDR3 protein has one entry. The repertoire includes approximately 350,000 distinct CDR3 sequences, 25% to 30% of them detected once, and roughly 13% sits in the top ten. The data are from a study of T-cell memory formation after mild COVID-19. The study, taken as a whole, reports: Some SARS-CoV-2-responding clones were already detected in memory before infection. Clones which contracted sat mainly in CM and EM if CD4+, and in EMRA if CD8+. Clones shrinking between day 15 and 85 showed a balanced CD4/CD8 split, and those that grew later tilted toward CD4+.

The TCR comes from an adult woman who had mild COVID-19 (a few samples of this study predate the infection). Cell type and time point are not known. The rearrangement links TRBV11-2 to TRBJ2-4; D is ambiguous. The sequenced sample was PBMCs or a T cell subset sorted from them (not recorded which). CDR3 protein: CASSSLLNIQYF. As DNA, the CDR3 is TGTGCCAGCAGCTCCCTTTTAAACATTCAGTACTTC.